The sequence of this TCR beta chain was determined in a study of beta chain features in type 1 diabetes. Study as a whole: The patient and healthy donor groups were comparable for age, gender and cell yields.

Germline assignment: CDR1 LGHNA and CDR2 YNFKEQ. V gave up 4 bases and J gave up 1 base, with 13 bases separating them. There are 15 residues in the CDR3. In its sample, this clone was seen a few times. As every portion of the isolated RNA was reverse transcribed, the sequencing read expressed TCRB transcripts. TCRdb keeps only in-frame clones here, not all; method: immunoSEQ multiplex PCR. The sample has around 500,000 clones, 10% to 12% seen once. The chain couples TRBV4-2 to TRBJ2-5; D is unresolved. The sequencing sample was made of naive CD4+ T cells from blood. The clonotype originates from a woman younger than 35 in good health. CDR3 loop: CASSPRRRTQETQYF. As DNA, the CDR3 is TGTGCCAGCAGCCCCAGACGGCGGACCCAAGAGACCCAGTACTTC.